What follows are 29 T cell receptor beta chains derived from one specimen sequenced in a study of T cell changes during pregnancy in multiple sclerosis. This table comes from immunoSEQ multiplex PCR, and its TCRdb copy is limited to in-frame clones, with some not included. The data contain roughly 52,000 clones, 85% to 95% of them singletons. Sequences were derived from CD8+ T cells from peripheral blood mononuclear cells, sampled in the third trimester of pregnancy. Receptors originate from a female donor with multiple sclerosis, enrolled in a pregnancy study.

The rearrangement joins TRBV6-5 to TRBJ2-7; 8 nucleotides match TRBD2. V lost 5 bases and J lost 2; bases outside the gene matches: 8. The CDR3 extends over 15 amino acids. CDR1 and CDR2 (germline): MNHEY, SVGAGI. The CDR3 nucleotides read TGTGCCAGCAGTAAACTAGCGGCCCCCACCTACGAGCAGTACTTC. Translating gives CASSKLAAPTYEQYF.

A single count supports this clone. The chain has TRBV21-1 and TRBJ1-5; TRBD1, the table's D call, lacks a check against the DNA. TRBV21-1 is recorded as a pseudogene. This CDR3 has 14 amino acids. The CDR3 region is CASSDKLINQPQHF. The CDR3 DNA reads as TGTGCCAGCAGCGACAAACTGATTAATCAGCCCCAGCATTTT.

The J gene is TRBJ1-5, the V gene TRBV28, with unresolved D. Deletions cut 3 bases from V and 2 bases from J, with 11 bases between. The CDR3 length is 15 residues. In germline, CDR1 is MDHEN, CDR2 SYDVKM. CDR3 loop: CASSFTRAGNQPQHF. The DNA of the CDR3 is TGTGCCAGCAGTTTCACGAGGGCCGGCAATCAGCCCCAGCATTTT.

This chain uses TRBV27 with TRBJ2-1; 14 positions agree with TRBD2. Trimming took 8 bases from V and 12 from J; bases not matched to a gene: 12. CDR1 is MNHEY, CDR2 SMNVEV, per germline (reference sequence). CDR3 length: 15 amino acids. The DNA of the CDR3 is TGTGCCAGCGCCGCCGGGACTAGCGGGAGTAACGGGCAGTTCTTC. This translates into CASAAGTSGSNGQFF.

V is TRBV7-6 and J is TRBJ2-6; the D gene is possibly TRBD1 (5 bases). Germline loops: CDR1 SGHVS, CDR2 FNYEAQ. V was clipped by 5 bases and J by 0 bases, with 14 bases between them. The CDR3 covers 17 residues. Here the CDR3 reads CASSQGVSPSGANVLTF. In DNA form, the CDR3 reads TGTGCCAGCAGCCAGGGTGTCTCACCCTCTGGGGCCAACGTCCTGACTTTC.

The chain links TRBV7-2 to TRBJ2-5; TRBD2 agrees at 8 bases. CDR3 length: 15 amino acids. The germline V gene has CDR1 SGHTA and CDR2 FQGNSA. Trimming cost V 2 bases and J 5 bases; bases outside gene matches: 7. CDR3 in DNA: TGTGCCAGCAGCTTATGGCGGGAGGAGCCGGAGACCCAGTACTTC. It specifies CASSLWREEPETQYF.

The chain has TRBV29-1 and TRBJ2-7; D unclear. Trimming removed 4 bases at V and 3 bases at J, with 10 bases between. The CDR3 runs 12 residues. Germline assignment: CDR1 SQVTM and CDR2 ANQGSEA. The CDR3 nucleotides are TGCAGCGTTGCGTATAGTTTCTACGAGCAGTACTTC. It codes for CSVAYSFYEQYF.

The rearrangement joins TRBV18 to TRBJ2-7, with TRBD1 matching 8 bases. CDR1 is KGHSH, CDR2 LQKENI, per germline. The CDR3 covers 14 residues. Unmatched junction bases numbered 5, after V lost 3 bases and J lost 4 bases. The CDR3, as DNA: TGTGCCAGCTCACCCGCAGGGGGCAGTTACGAGCAGTACTTC. Translated: CASSPAGGSYEQYF.

Only one count was recorded for this clone. The chain recombines TRBV6-5 with TRBJ2-5, with 7 bases lining up with TRBD2. Near its end, the DNA agrees better with TRBJ2-7, so the J call may be wrong. The CDR3 loop spans 14 amino acids. Per germline, CDR1 MNHEY and CDR2 SVGAGI. The DNA of the CDR3 is TGTGCCAGCAGTGGCGGGGGTTGGACCTACGAGCAGTACTTC. Its translation: CASSGGGWTYEQYF.

The chain joins TRBV4-3 to TRBJ1-5; D unclear. This CDR3 has 13 residues. V gave up 0 bases and J gave up 6 bases, with 6 bases separating them. Germline CDR1 LGHNA, CDR2 YSLEER. The CDR3 nucleotides read TGCGCCAGCAGCCAAGAGTACGGTCAGCCCCAGCATTTT. As protein: CASSQEYGQPQHF.

The V call is TRBV18, the J call TRBJ2-1, with TRBD2 matching over 10 bases. Germline lookup yields CDR1 KGHSH and CDR2 LQKENI. There are 15 residues in the CDR3. The trim removed 2 bases at V and 4 bases at J, leaving 2 bases unmatched. The CDR3 sequence: CASSPALAGYNEQFF. CDR3 bases: TGTGCCAGCTCACCAGCACTAGCGGGATACAATGAGCAGTTCTTC.

V and J are TRBV19 and TRBJ1-4, with 9 bases fitting TRBD1. Germline values: CDR1 LNHDA, CDR2 SQIVND (reference sequence). This CDR3 spans 13 amino acids. The V segment lost 8 bases and the J segment 8 bases; nucleotides outside the gene matches: 6. The CDR3 DNA follows: TGTGCCAGTCAACAGGGGGCTCGGGAAAAACTGTTTTTT. It yields the protein CASQQGAREKLFF.

The V gene is TRBV27, the J gene TRBJ1-5; possible D gene TRBD1, 5 bases. Germline V lookup: CDR1 MNHEY, CDR2 SMNVEV (reference sequence). The V and J ends lost 6 bases and 0 bases respectively, with 12 bases between them. The CDR3 is 15 amino acids. CDR3 protein: CASRISTASNQPQHF. The CDR3 DNA follows: TGTGCCAGCAGGATCTCGACAGCTAGCAATCAGCCCCAGCATTTT.

The V call is TRBV6-5, the J call TRBJ1-1, with 10 bases aligning to TRBD1. The length of the CDR3 is 15 residues. The ends lost 4 bases at V and 3 bases at J; junction bases unmatched: 5. Per the germline V gene, CDR1 is MNHEY and CDR2 is SVGAGI. As DNA, the CDR3 is TGTGCCAGCAGTTTGGACAGGGGGGAAGACACTGAAGCTTTCTTT. This gives the protein CASSLDRGEDTEAFF.

This chain uses TRBV19 with TRBJ2-7, with 9 bases that match TRBD1. In germline, CDR1 is LNHDA, CDR2 SQIVND (reference sequence). V lost 1 base and J lost 2; bases outside the gene matches: 0. The CDR3 extends over 14 amino acids. The chain's CDR3 is CASSIGQGAYEQYF. The CDR3 nucleotides read TGTGCCAGTAGTATAGGACAGGGGGCCTACGAGCAGTACTTC.

DNA for the CDR3: TGTGCCAGTAGTATCCCCCCGCCTGACTCCAGGGGTTCCCATAGTAGCAATCAGCCCCAGCATTTT. Translation gives CASSIPPPDSRGSHSSNQPQHF. This chain links TRBV19 with TRBJ1-5, with D possibly TRBD1 on 6 matching bases. V lost 3 bases, J lost 0 bases, and 30 bases lay in between. The CDR3 covers 22 residues. The germline CDR1 and CDR2 sequences are LNHDA and SQIVND (reference sequence).

The V and J genes are TRBV5-1 and TRBJ2-5; possibly TRBD1 for D (7 bases). Trimming took off 2 bases at V and 5 bases at J, with 10 bases between the two ends. CDR1 SGHRS and CDR2 YFSETQ come from the germline V gene. The CDR3 runs 13 residues. The CDR3 coding sequence is TGCGCCAGCAGCTTCAGGGGGGAGGAGACCCAGTACTTC. Its protein product is CASSFRGEETQYF.

The rearrangement links TRBV5-1 to TRBJ2-3, with 11 positions matching TRBD2. The CDR3 totals 17 residues. Trimming removed 4 bases from V and 2 bases from J; junction bases left unmatched: 9. CDR1 is SGHRS, CDR2 YFSETQ, per germline. The CDR3 DNA is TGCGCCAGCAGCGCCGGACTAGCGGGCGCATACACAGATACGCAGTATTTT. This sequence encodes CASSAGLAGAYTDTQYF. The full variable domain, its missing parts supplied by reference TRBV5-1 and TRBJ2-3, is KAGVTQTPRYLIKTRGQQVTLSCSPISGHRSVSWYQQTPGQGLQFLFEYFSETQRNKGNFPGRFSGRQFSNSRSEMNVSTLELGDSALYLCASSAGLAGAYTDTQYFGPGTRLTVL.

This chain links TRBV6-1 with TRBJ1-5; a possible D gene is TRBD1 (6 bases). V lost 5 bases and J lost 7, with 18 bases in between. Looked up from germline, CDR1 is MNHNS and CDR2 is SASEGT. This CDR3 is 15 amino acids long. The CDR3 coding sequence is TGTGCCAGCAGTATAAACCGGGACACTGGACAGCCCCAGCATTTT. This gives the protein CASSINRDTGQPQHF.

This sequence joins TRBV13 and TRBJ2-1, with TRBD2 matching over 10 bases. The CDR3 is 16 residues long. After removal of 5 bases from V and 4 bases from J, the junction contained 8 bases not matched to a gene. The germline V gene has CDR1 PRHDT and CDR2 FYEKMQ (reference sequence). Here the CDR3 DNA reads TGTGCCAGCAGCGAAGGGGGGACTAGCGCTTACAATGAGCAGTTCTTC. It translates to CASSEGGTSAYNEQFF.

The V call is TRBV10-3, the J call TRBJ2-3, with 12 bases lining up with TRBD2. The ends lost 2 bases at V and 6 bases at J; junction bases unmatched: 15. Germline lookup yields CDR1 ENHRY and CDR2 SYGVKD. This CDR3 comprises 19 residues. CDR3 nucleotide sequence: TGTGCCATCAGTGAGGCTAGCGGGAGGGCCGTTTGGGTAGTTGATACGCAGTATTTT. It specifies CAISEASGRAVWVVDTQYF.

V and J are TRBV10-3 and TRBJ2-1; D is unclear. The V gene lost 3 bases and the J gene lost 9 bases, with 12 bases spanning the gap. The CDR3 extends over 13 amino acids. The germline V gene has CDR1 ENHRY and CDR2 SYGVKD. The CDR3 bases are TGTGCCATCAGTGACAACTTCCCTGTTGAGCAGTTCTTC. Translated, it gives CAISDNFPVEQFF.

V and J are TRBV19 and TRBJ2-3; TRBD2 matches 8 bases. Germline V CDR1 and CDR2: LNHDA, SQIVND (reference sequence). This CDR3 comprises 16 residues. V was clipped by 4 bases and J by 0 bases; unmatched bases: 6. The CDR3 here is CASSTGTRISTDTQYF. For the CDR3, the DNA is TGTGCCAGTAGTACCGGGACTAGGATTAGCACAGATACGCAGTATTTT.

The chain couples TRBV4-1 to TRBJ2-1; D may be TRBD2 (5 bases). CDR1 is MGHRA, CDR2 YSYEKL, per germline. This CDR3 spans 16 amino acids. The germline V and J ends were trimmed by 1 base and 3 bases, with 13 bases remaining between them. The CDR3 sequence: CASSQVAGGVYNEQFF. DNA for the CDR3: TGCGCCAGCAGCCAAGTTGCGGGTGGGGTCTACAATGAGCAGTTCTTC.

The rearrangement uses TRBV11-2 and TRBJ1-1; maybe TRBD1 (6 bases). The length of the CDR3 is 16 residues. Deletions cut 3 bases from V and 4 bases from J, with 18 bases between. Germline V gene sequence: CDR1 SGHAT, CDR2 FQNNGV. CDR3 region: CASSLRGPRGFTEAFF. The CDR3 DNA sequence: TGTGCCAGCAGCTTGAGGGGACCCAGGGGTTTCACTGAAGCTTTCTTT.

This clone was seen only once. A much larger clonotype is one base distant, so this may be a read error. Within the sample, other DNA sequences also encode this same CDR3. The chain has TRBV7-9 and TRBJ2-7; D might be TRBD2 (6 bases). V gave up 1 base and J gave up 0 bases, with 7 bases separating them. The CDR3 runs to 14 residues. The germline V gene encodes CDR1 SEHNR and CDR2 FQNEAQ (reference sequence). CDR3 protein: CASSLVGSSYEQYF. CDR3 in DNA: TGTGCCAGCAGCTTAGTCGGGAGCTCCTACGAGCAGTACTTC.

The chain recombines TRBV29-1 with TRBJ1-4, with TRBD1 matching over 7 bases. V shed 7 bases, J shed 6 bases, and the junction held 5 bases outside the gene matches. This CDR3 comprises 12 residues. Looked up from germline, CDR1 is SQVTM and CDR2 is ANQGSEA. The chain's CDR3 is CSAGTVYEKLFF. The CDR3 DNA sequence: TGCAGCGCGGGGACAGTATATGAAAAACTGTTTTTT.

The chain combines TRBV27 with TRBJ2-1; 7 nucleotides agree with TRBD1. Per germline, CDR1 MNHEY and CDR2 SMNVEV (reference sequence). The CDR3 loop spans 13 amino acids. Losses at the gene ends were 5 bases for V and 9 bases for J; bases not matched to a gene: 7. CDR3 sequence: CASSDRVMGEQFF. The CDR3 DNA is TGTGCCAGCAGTGACAGGGTCATGGGTGAGCAGTTCTTC.

This clone was observed a handful of times. This chain joins TRBV28 and TRBJ1-4, with TRBD1 as a possible D gene (5 bases). The CDR3 has 14 amino acids. The V and J ends lost 1 base and 6 bases respectively, with 9 bases between them. Per germline, CDR1 MDHEN and CDR2 SYDVKM. The CDR3: CASSLFWGHEKLFF. DNA for the CDR3: TGTGCCAGCAGTTTATTCTGGGGCCATGAAAAACTGTTTTTT. The variable domain in full, with the rest retrieved from reference TRBV28 and TRBJ1-4, is DVKVTQSSRYLVKRTGEKVFLECVQDMDHENMFWYRQDPGLGLRLIYFSYDVKMKEKGDIPEGYSVSREKKERFSLILESASTNQTSMYLCASSLFWGHEKLFFGSGTQLSVL.